This TCR beta chain was identified in a study of CD8+CD57+ T cells in acquired aplastic anemia. The overall study: Sorted CD4+ and CD8+ cells gave an average of about 3 ug of DNA. CD4+ reads averaged around 9.9 million in healthy donors.

Profiling of TCR beta VDJ combinations and CDR3 sequences used genomic DNA as template. TCRdb reprocessed the reads via MiXCR and lists one record per CDR3 protein. The table records about 190,000 distinct CDR3 sequences, less than 70% of them present only once. The CDR3 is 13 amino acids. V was clipped by 4 bases and J by 11 bases, with 19 bases between them. The germline gives CDR1 SGDLS, CDR2 YYNGEE. Study outcomes and limitations: Patients and controls had CD8+ Simpson's diversity values that were not significantly distinct. It was found that twenty-nine CD8+ CDR3 sequences were shared between patients and controls.

This clonotype was counted a single time. Its antigen is currently unknown. With a much larger clone just one base away, this may be a read error. V is TRBV9 and J is TRBJ2-7, with D possibly being TRBD2 (6 bases). The origin of this receptor is a human donor in good health, serving as a control. The specimen was sorted CD4+, CD8+, or CD8+CD57+ T cells (not recorded which) from PBMCs. CDR3: CASSQEGRGKEYF. CDR3 nucleotides: TGTGCCAGCAGCCAAGAGGGACGGGGGAAGGAGTACTTC.